The 9 T cell receptor beta chains below come from one sample, sequenced in a study of blood T cell repertoires in COVID-19. This table comes from immunoSEQ multiplex PCR, and its TCRdb copy is limited to in-frame clones, with some not included. In the table there are 150,000 to 200,000 clones, roughly four fifths of which are singletons. Sequenced: peripheral blood. Source of these receptors: a woman of 80 years or more with acute or convalescent COVID-19.

The J gene is TRBJ1-4, the V gene TRBV7-8; no reliable D call. This CDR3 is 14 amino acids long. From germline, CDR1 is SGHVS and CDR2 FQNEAQ. V was shortened by 3 bases and J by 5 bases, with 10 bases between the two germline ends. This chain's CDR3 is CASSFGLLNEKLFF. The CDR3 DNA reads TGTGCCAGCAGCTTTGGACTGCTGAATGAAAAACTGTTTTTT. Full variable domain (remainder filled in from reference TRBV7-8 and TRBJ1-4): GAGVSQSPRYKVAKRGQDVALRCDPISGHVSLFWYQQALGQGPEFLTYFQNEAQLDKSGLPSDRFFAERPEGSVSTLKIQRTQQEDSAVYLCASSFGLLNEKLFFGSGTQLSVL.

This clone was found many times. This sequence joins TRBV7-9 and TRBJ1-4; TRBD1 agrees at 7 bases. The CDR3 length is 16 residues. Germline CDR1 reads SEHNR; CDR2 reads FQNEAQ (reference sequence). The V and J ends lost 1 base and 7 bases, in that order; junction bases with no gene match: 9. This chain's CDR3 is CASSLGPGDSIEKLFF. CDR3 in DNA: TGTGCCAGCAGCTTAGGGCCGGGGGACAGCATTGAAAAACTGTTTTTT.

Points on this clone: In the same sample, other DNA sequences code for this CDR3. The J gene is TRBJ1-2, the V gene TRBV5-1; 8 bases are shared with TRBD1. The CDR3 length is 14 residues. Unmatched junction bases numbered 3, after V lost 1 base and J lost 4 bases. Germline lookup yields CDR1 SGHRS and CDR2 YFSETQ. The CDR3 protein is CASSLSDRGYGYTF. The CDR3 coding sequence is TGCGCCAGCAGCTTGAGCGACAGGGGCTATGGCTACACCTTC.

About this clone: The germline gene is not matched at one end of the junction; a read error may be the cause. In nucleotides, the CDR3 is TGTGCTAGCAGCTTGGGACAGGGCTACAATGAGCAGTTCTTC. It is translated as CASSLGQGYNEQFF. The chain is built from TRBV7-7 and TRBJ2-1, with 9 bases identical to TRBD1. The CDR3 covers 14 residues. From germline, CDR1 is SSHAT and CDR2 FNYEAQ (reference sequence). Full variable domain (outside the CDR3, taken from reference TRBV7-7 and TRBJ2-1): GAGVSQSPRYKVTKRGQDVTLRCDPISSHATLYWYQQALGQGPEFLTYFNYEAQPDKSGLPSDRFSAERPEGSISTLTIQRTEQRDSAMYRCASSLGQGYNEQFFGPGTRLTVL.

The chain carries TRBV19 and TRBJ2-4; 9 bases align to TRBD2. The CDR3 covers 17 residues. The germline V gene encodes CDR1 LNHDA and CDR2 SQIVND (reference sequence). The ends lost 4 bases at V and 0 bases at J; junction bases unmatched: 7. The CDR3 region has the DNA TGTGCCAGTAGTAGTAGCGGGGGAGACTTAGCCAAAAACATTCAGTACTTC. Encoded protein: CASSSSGGDLAKNIQYF.

The rearrangement uses TRBV20-1 and TRBJ2-3, with D tentatively TRBD2 (6 bases). Germline CDR1 and CDR2: DFQATT and SNEGSKA (reference sequence). There are 11 residues in the CDR3. The ends were cut back, 6 bases at V and 6 bases at J, with 10 bases in the middle. CDR3 in amino acids: CSARLGDTQYF. CDR3 nucleotide sequence: TGCAGTGCCAGACTAGGTGATACGCAGTATTTT.

This clone was detected a few times. The chain uses TRBV14 and TRBJ2-1, with TRBD1 matching over 8 bases. Per the germline V gene, CDR1 is SGHDN and CDR2 is FVKESK. The CDR3 runs 19 residues. The ends lost 0 bases at V and 3 bases at J; junction bases unmatched: 13. CDR3 loop: CASSQDFLSGQAYYNEQFF. The CDR3, as DNA: TGTGCCAGCAGCCAAGATTTTTTATCGGGACAGGCCTACTACAATGAGCAGTTCTTC.

The chain links TRBV19 to TRBJ2-1; D is possibly TRBD1 (7 bases). V was pared by 6 bases and J by 3 bases, with 21 bases between. Germline CDR1 and CDR2: LNHDA and SQIVND (reference sequence). The CDR3 length is 17 residues. The CDR3 DNA sequence: TGTGCCAGTAGGGAGGAGGGGCGACAGGGCAACTACAATGAGCAGTTCTTC. Its translation is CASREEGRQGNYNEQFF. The complete variable domain, with remaining parts taken from reference TRBV19 and TRBJ2-1, reads DGGITQSPKYLFRKEGQNVTLSCEQNLNHDAMYWYRQDPGQGLRLIYYSQIVNDFQKGDIAEGYSVSREKKESFPLTVTSAQKNPTAFYLCASREEGRQGNYNEQFFGPGTRLTVL.

The chain employs TRBV6-2 or TRBV6-3 and TRBJ2-3; 8 bases are shared with TRBD2. This CDR3 region has 15 residues. Per germline, CDR1 MNHEY and CDR2 SVGEGT. V shed 6 bases and J 0 bases; nucleotides not matched to a gene: 5. The CDR3 sequence is CASSNSGTSTDTQYF. The DNA of the CDR3 is TGTGCCAGCAGCAATAGCGGGACTAGCACAGATACGCAGTATTTT.